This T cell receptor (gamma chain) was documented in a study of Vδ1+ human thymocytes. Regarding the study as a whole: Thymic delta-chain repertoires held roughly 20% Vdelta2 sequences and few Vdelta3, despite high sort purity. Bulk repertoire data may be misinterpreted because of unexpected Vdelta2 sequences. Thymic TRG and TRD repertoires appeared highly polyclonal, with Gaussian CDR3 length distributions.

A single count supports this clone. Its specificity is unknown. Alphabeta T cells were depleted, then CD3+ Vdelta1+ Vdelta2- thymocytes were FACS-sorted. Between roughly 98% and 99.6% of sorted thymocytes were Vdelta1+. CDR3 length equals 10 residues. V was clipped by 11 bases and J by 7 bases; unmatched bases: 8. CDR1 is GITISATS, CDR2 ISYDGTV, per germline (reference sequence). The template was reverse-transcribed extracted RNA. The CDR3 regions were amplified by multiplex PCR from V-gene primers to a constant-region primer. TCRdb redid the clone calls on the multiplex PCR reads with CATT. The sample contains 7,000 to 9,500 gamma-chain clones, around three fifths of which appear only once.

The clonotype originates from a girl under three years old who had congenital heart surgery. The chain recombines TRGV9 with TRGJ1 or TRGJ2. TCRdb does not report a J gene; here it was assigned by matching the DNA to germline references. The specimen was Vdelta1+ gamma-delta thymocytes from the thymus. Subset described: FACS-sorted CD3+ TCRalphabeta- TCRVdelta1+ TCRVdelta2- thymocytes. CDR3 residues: CASGGYKKLF. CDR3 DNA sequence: TGTGCCTCTGGTGGGTATAAGAAACTCTTT.